The sequence of this TCR beta chain was determined in a study of cytomegalovirus exposure and HLA in healthy donors (dated by TCRdb to the late 2010s). A note on the overall study: According to an earlier analysis of 587 of the donors, some 170 million T cells yielded 120 million or so unique TCR beta sequences and roughly 280 Gb of sequence data. The study aimed to test whether cataloging public T cell receptors could reveal signatures of past pathogen exposure. The number of donors typed differed by locus, with roughly 620-630 for A, B, C, DRB1 and DQB1, roughly 520 for DQA1, about 610 for DPA1, and around 450 for DPB1. To study patterns of TCR occurrence, a later analysis re-analyzed previously published TCR beta repertoires from around 700 donors and added high-resolution HLA genotyping. Of the 398 genotyped donors, 81% were placed in the genetic ancestry cluster associated with self-reported Caucasian donors. HLA typing covered class I and class II loci at four-digit resolution. Using immunosequencing, the study profiled T cell repertoires from 666 subjects and related those repertoires to cytomegalovirus serostatus. Across about 370 genotyped donors of the cohort, an average of about 240,000 unique TCR beta nucleotide sequences per donor were sequenced, and roughly 20% of those sequences were non-productive. An early release that covered approximately 600 HLA-typed donors contained approximately 300 gigabases of sequencing data and tens of millions of unique TCR sequences. Alongside the repertoire data, information on donor age, sex, ethnicity and CMV serostatus was compiled. Genome-wide SNP genotypes for about 60% of the roughly 670 donors were used in a later genetic analysis, which treated that subset as a discovery cohort. To decide whether each TCR beta V gene segment behaved as functional or pseudogenic, an earlier analysis of several hundred of the donors relied on high-throughput TCR beta sequencing. All discovery cohort repertoires had been generated using a single sequencing platform. Besides the first cohort of roughly 640 subjects, a separate validation cohort made up of 120 different subjects was used. In the later analysis, no new phenotypic data were used to find candidate immune exposures; instead, reliance was placed on TCR beta sequences and their occurrence across donors. To predict cytomegalovirus infection status, the study brought together high-throughput TCR immunosequencing, statistical association of individual TCRs with disease status, and machine learning. Because of strong linkage in the cohort, four to six DR-DQ haplotypes were treated as single units for association and clustering. The investigation overall reported the following: Correlated functional status among segregating V segments might be attributable to linkage disequilibrium, but an unknown experimental factor could not be ruled out. An association between a missense DCLRE1C variant and V-gene and J-gene trimming of TCR beta chains was found in a later genetic analysis and replicated in an independent cohort. Immune exposure information for the cohort was limited to CMV serostatus. It was suggested by the authors that the approach could potentially be generalized to other disease states and immunological phenotypes. A later analysis found that TCR association rates varied across HLA loci, with DRB1 alleles showing the most associated TCRs and HLA-C alleles the fewest. In vitro tests confirmed that three of the cytomegalovirus-associated TCR beta chains recognize cytomegalovirus antigens. Because HLA typing was missing for some donors at each locus, association tests included only the typed subset. The cohort was sequenced for TCR beta chains only, and without alpha or paired-chain data the features that could be detected were limited. A later analysis found that most CMV-associated TCR beta chains appeared HLA-restricted, with HLA associations seemingly driven largely by CMV exposure. The presence/absence analyses assumed that sequencing depth was roughly uniform across donors, and that assumption may not be true. An earlier analysis of approximately 570 of the donors showed that most TCR beta V segments appeared in productive rearrangements either about 87% or about 30% of the time, which broadly matched IMGT annotations. At a false discovery rate of 0.05, a later analysis linked some 18,000 TCR beta sequences to specific HLA alleles. A group of highly shared sequence variants was considered likely to be a technical artifact of the sequencing pipeline. Most TCR sequences were seen in very few donors, while some public TCRs were found in many individuals. In a later genetic analysis, fewer N-insertions in productive TCRs were reported among donors in an Asian-associated ancestry cluster than the 666-donor mean. A further reported finding was that TCR beta sequences accurately predicted the HLA-A and HLA-B alleles for most subjects in the first cohort. When HLA alleles, especially DR and DQ, strongly co-occurred, TCR associations were difficult to assign to individual alleles. In a later analysis, HLA-associated TCR beta chains showed more clonal expansion and lower generation probabilities than non-associated chains that were equally common. Because the 87-base-pair reads could not distinguish some IMGT-functional V segments, including TRBV6-2 and TRBV6-3, those segments were excluded. According to a later analysis, parvovirus B19, influenza, CMV and Epstein-Barr virus appeared linked to several top co-occurrence clusters. Roughly 15 rarely observed V segments, including chromosome 9 orphons, were excluded from the earlier analysis of about 610 of the donors because counts were too low. The study gave a list of under 200 TCR beta chains associated with cytomegalovirus. In both the original and validation cohorts, the classifier was reported to diagnose cytomegalovirus status with high specificity and sensitivity.

Libraries came from the immunoSEQ multiplex PCR assay. The multiplex PCR relied on a mix of 60 forward primers for TCR Vbeta segments and 13 reverse primers for TCR Jbeta segments. The CDR3 region of rearranged TCR beta genes was amplified from genomic DNA with a multiplex PCR assay. Amplified TCR beta libraries were sequenced as 87-base-pair reads on the Illumina HiSeq System. In the authors' own workflow: Across the 600 to 700 repertoires, a later analysis counted approximately 75 million unique TCR beta chains, roughly 11 million of which were shared by at least two donors. A nearest-neighbor algorithm error-corrected the raw reads and collapsed the reads into unique sequences, merging closely related sequences to remove PCR and sequencing errors. To assign V, D and J gene segments, CDR3 sequences were aligned to IMGT reference sequences. For a sequence to be retained, at least a six-nucleotide match to both a V gene segment and a J gene segment was required. A rearrangement counted as productive if the CDR3 had no stop codons and remained in frame with V and J, and every other rearrangement counted as non-productive. CDR3 was defined according to IMGT convention as the region running from the second conserved V-encoded cysteine to the conserved J-encoded phenylalanine. The earlier analysis of about 610 of the donors excluded any sequence lacking an unambiguous match to a single V gene segment. In an earlier analysis of roughly 500 of the donors, V segments were called functional above 56.7% productive rearrangements and were called segregating when the between-donor standard deviation exceeded 5%. To diagnose cytomegalovirus status from the catalog of TCR beta chain sequences, a statistical classification framework was built. A later analysis assigned V and J genes by comparing TCR nucleotide sequences with IMGT/GENE-DB human TR gene sequences. A later analysis assigned CDR3 sequences and most-parsimonious VDJ recombination scenarios with the TCRdist pipeline. A later analysis defined each TCR beta chain by its CDR3 amino acid sequence plus V-gene family, and excluded reads lacking a unique V-gene family. In a later analysis, 450 to 600 highly shared, low-generation-probability nucleotide sequences were removed to address suspected cross-contamination and a sequencing artifact. For each public chain, a later analysis derived a clonal expansion index from normalized ranks of inferred template counts within each repertoire. In a later analysis, generation probabilities were computed using a VDJ recombination model fitted to out-of-frame rearrangements, and the results were checked against IGoR. In a later analysis, hypergeometric tests were used to score TCR-TCR, TCR-HLA and TCR-CMV co-occurrence, with a repertoire-size bias correction applied to TCR pairs. False discovery rates were estimated in a later analysis by permuting HLA or CMV assignments 20 times. A later analysis grouped co-occurring TCRs with DBSCAN, adding TCRdist sequence similarity when clustering within HLA-allele-positive subsets. For co-occurrence clustering, repertoires with fewer than 30,000 or more than 120,000 public chains were excluded, along with about five repertoires with anomalous nucleotide sharing. Imported from immuneACCESS, the table was reduced by TCRdb to in-frame sequences with V and J called. These copies leave out some clones; in studies compared against another copy, an unresolved V gene accounts for under half, and the cause of the remainder is not known. V and J calls and clone size are copied from that table; D and trimming were computed from the DNA. A total of about 130,000 clones appear in this sample, roughly 10% of them only once. The ten top clones hold 4.6% of the sample.

On this clone: No antigen is known for it. Base qualities are not provided; no much larger clone lies one nucleotide away.

The germline V gene supplies CDR1 SGDLS and CDR2 YYNGEE. The germline ends are 12 bases apart after V is trimmed by 3 bases and J by 2 bases. The CDR3, from cysteine to phenylalanine, totals 14 residues. The entry retains the CDR3 DNA only, 42 bases that are in frame from base 1. The cohort consisted of some 670 healthy bone marrow donors. All cohort members were sampled while nominally healthy, although unrecorded immune exposures were likely present. The donor tested CMV seropositive, placing the donor among the 289 seropositive members of the cohort. A peripheral blood sample was collected from each donor, and TCR beta sequencing was performed on peripheral blood mononuclear cells. The Qiagen DNeasy Blood Extraction Kit was used to extract genomic DNA from the blood cell samples.

The sample taken for sequencing was PBMCs. This receptor chain uses TRBV9 and TRBJ2-7; TRBD2 might be the D gene, on 6 matching bases. This clonotype was obtained from a woman aged 18-29 years in good health and CMV-seropositive. The nucleotide sequence reads TGTGCCAGCAGCGGCGGGCGGGACCCCTACGAGCAGTACTTC. It translates to CASSGGRDPYEQYF.